The 21 T cell receptor beta chains below all came from one sample that was sequenced in a study of blood T cells in healthy people across ages. Together with a sample-barcoded 5' primer, a J-beta primer mix was included in a second PCR lasting roughly 6 to 12 cycles. TCRdb processed the 5' RACE reads anew with MiXCR; each CDR3 protein has one entry. The top ten hold 6.5% to 10% of the sample, which has about 1,600,000 distinct CDR3 sequences, about 40% seen once. What was sequenced was blood. The origin of the receptors is a young woman in good health.

The chain links TRBV29-1 to TRBJ2-7, with 8 bases aligning to TRBD2. TRBJ2-5 matches the DNA end more closely, so the J call is doubtful. Per germline, CDR1 SQVTM and CDR2 ANQGSEA. The CDR3 runs 13 residues. CDR3 coding DNA: TGCAGCGTTGCGGGAGGGGACGGGGAGACCCAGTACTTC. Amino acid sequence: CSVAGGDGETQYF.

This rearrangement joins TRBV4-1 to TRBJ1-3; perhaps TRBD1 as D (6 bases). The V end was cut by 3 bases, the J end by 0 bases, with 12 bases between. This CDR3 spans 16 amino acids. Germline assignment: CDR1 MGHRA and CDR2 YSYEKL. The CDR3 bases are TGCGCCAGCAGCCACCCGACAGGCAACTCTGGAAACACCATATATTTT. It yields the protein CASSHPTGNSGNTIYF.

V and J are TRBV7-2 and TRBJ1-2; D is uncertain. The length of the CDR3 is 15 residues. V was clipped by 1 base and J by 0 bases, with 9 bases between them. Germline lookup yields CDR1 SGHTA and CDR2 FQGNSA. The CDR3 DNA reads TGTGCCAGCAGCTTAGGGTTAGGGTCTAACTATGGCTACACCTTC. The encoded protein is CASSLGLGSNYGYTF.

This chain uses TRBV28 with TRBJ1-1; no reliable D call. The CDR3 totals 13 residues. Trimming removed 6 bases from V and 5 bases from J, with 13 bases in between. CDR1 is MDHEN and CDR2 is SYDVKM in the germline V gene. The CDR3 region is CASRSFGRTEAFF. CDR3 sequence (DNA): TGTGCCAGCAGGTCATTTGGGAGGACTGAAGCTTTCTTT.

In this sample, this clonotype turned up a few times. The chain joins TRBV18 to TRBJ1-6; D might be TRBD1 (6 bases). CDR1 and CDR2 (germline): KGHSH, LQKENI. The CDR3 consists of 16 residues. Trimming cost V 0 bases and J 7 bases, with 13 bases left between them. The CDR3 region is CASSPPTQGWNSPLHF. The CDR3 bases are TGTGCCAGCTCACCACCCACACAGGGATGGAATTCACCCCTCCACTTT.

This clonotype was counted a few times. V usage is TRBV6-2 or TRBV6-3 and J usage is TRBJ2-7, with D possibly matching TRBD2 (6 bases). The CDR3 runs to 14 residues. Germline-derived CDR1 and CDR2 are MNHEY and SVGEGT. The V gene lost 2 bases and the J gene lost 6 bases, with 14 bases spanning the gap. The CDR3 is CASSYQLAISEQYF. In DNA, the CDR3 is TGTGCCAGCAGTTACCAACTAGCCATCAGCGAGCAGTACTTC.

The V and J genes are TRBV4-1 and TRBJ2-7; no clear D gene. This CDR3 is built from 16 residues. CDR1 and CDR2 from the germline V gene are MGHRA and YSYEKL. Trimming stripped 0 bases from V and 2 bases from J, with 14 bases between. The DNA of the CDR3 is TGCGCCAGCAGCCAAGAAGGCTCAACACGAACCTACGAGCAGTACTTC. This sequence encodes CASSQEGSTRTYEQYF.

The chain joins TRBV3-1 to TRBJ1-4; 8 bases are shared with TRBD1. The CDR3 spans 13 residues. Germline V gives CDR1 LGHDT, CDR2 YNNKEL (reference sequence). Losses at the gene ends were 6 bases for V and 8 bases for J; bases not matched to a gene: 5. CDR3 region: CASRMTGEEKLFF. CDR3 DNA: TGTGCCAGCAGGATGACAGGGGAGGAAAAACTGTTTTTT. Drawing the rest from reference TRBV3-1 and TRBJ1-4, the complete variable domain is DTAVSQTPKYLVTQMGNDKSIKCEQNLGHDTMYWYKQDSKKFLKIMFSYNNKELIINETVPNRFSPKSPDKAHLNLHINSLELGDSAVYFCASRMTGEEKLFFGSGTQLSVL.

In this sample, this clonotype turned up a few times. The V and J genes are TRBV5-1 and TRBJ2-3; 10 positions match TRBD2. Germline trimming cut 2 bases from V and 4 bases from J; bases unmatched to any gene: 28. The CDR3 sequence is 23 residues long. Germline CDR1 reads SGHRS; CDR2 reads YFSETQ. CDR3 sequence reads: CASSFRSDGAQGRAGGPSDTQYF. CDR3 sequence (DNA): TGCGCCAGCAGCTTTCGATCGGACGGAGCCCAAGGTAGAGCGGGAGGGCCTTCAGATACGCAGTATTTT.

The V and J genes are TRBV20-1 and TRBJ2-2, with 11 bases aligning to TRBD2. The V segment lost 2 bases and the J segment 2 bases; nucleotides outside the gene matches: 1. The germline V gene has CDR1 DFQATT and CDR2 SNEGSKA (reference sequence). The CDR3 runs to 15 residues. CDR3 sequence (DNA): TGCAGTGCTAGACTAGCGGGGGGAAACACCGGGGAGCTGTTTTTT. Protein sequence: CSARLAGGNTGELFF.

The chain recombines TRBV3-1 with TRBJ1-2; the D is unclear. In germline, CDR1 is LGHDT, CDR2 YNNKEL (reference sequence). The CDR3 totals 15 residues. V lost 3 bases to trimming and J lost 4 bases, with 15 bases between them. CDR3 region: CASSHETGWGYGYTF. The CDR3, as DNA: TGTGCCAGCAGCCACGAGACGGGTTGGGGCTATGGCTACACCTTC.

This clonotype was counted between two and nine times. The chain has TRBV7-6 and TRBJ2-1, with D uncertain. V was cut by 5 bases and J by 6 bases, with 11 bases left in between. The CDR3 is 13 amino acids. The germline CDR1 and CDR2 sequences are SGHVS and FNYEAQ. CDR3 amino acids: CASSLHPGNEQFF. The CDR3 DNA is TGTGCCAGCAGCCTCCACCCTGGCAATGAGCAGTTCTTC.

The chain uses TRBV30 and TRBJ2-1, with TRBD2 matching 7 bases. This CDR3 is 15 amino acids long. After removal of 2 bases from V and 2 bases from J, the junction contained 6 bases not matched to a gene. CDR1 is GTSNPN and CDR2 is SVGIG in the germline V gene (reference sequence). CDR3 residues: CAWSRAGRAYNEQFF. In nucleotides, the CDR3 is TGTGCCTGGAGTCGGGCGGGGAGGGCCTACAATGAGCAGTTCTTC. Using reference TRBV30 and TRBJ2-1 for the parts outside the CDR3, the full variable domain is SQTIHQWPATLVQPVGSPLSLECTVEGTSNPNLYWYRQAAGRGLQLLFYSVGIGQISSEVPQNLSASRPQDRQFILSSKKLLLSDSGFYLCAWSRAGRAYNEQFFGPGTRLTVL.

CDR3 sequence: CSARVPPKDIQYF. In DNA, the CDR3 is TGCAGTGCTAGAGTCCCCCCCAAGGACATTCAGTACTTC. This sequence joins TRBV20-1 and TRBJ2-4; D is unresolved. The CDR3 spans 13 residues. CDR1 DFQATT and CDR2 SNEGSKA come from the germline V gene (reference sequence). Trimming left V 1 base short and J 8 bases short, with 12 bases between.

This chain joins TRBV3-1 and TRBJ1-2; no reliable D call. CDR1 LGHDT and CDR2 YNNKEL come from the germline V gene (reference sequence). Trimming cost V 3 bases and J 4 bases, with 18 bases left between them. The length of the CDR3 is 16 residues. The CDR3 coding sequence is TGTGCCAGCAGCCACGAGGCCCTTCCCCAGCTCTATGGCTACACCTTC. Protein sequence: CASSHEALPQLYGYTF. The full variable domain, with the rest looked up from reference TRBV3-1 and TRBJ1-2, is DTAVSQTPKYLVTQMGNDKSIKCEQNLGHDTMYWYKQDSKKFLKIMFSYNNKELIINETVPNRFSPKSPDKAHLNLHINSLELGDSAVYFCASSHEALPQLYGYTFGSGTRLTVV.

This chain links TRBV6-4 with TRBJ2-1; possible D gene TRBD2, 6 bases. The CDR3 has 15 amino acids. V gave up 4 bases and J gave up 9 bases, with 19 bases separating them. Germline CDR1 is MRHNA and CDR2 is SNTAGT. The CDR3 reads CASSVVLAIDAEQFF. In DNA, the CDR3 is TGTGCCAGCAGTGTTGTTCTAGCGATTGATGCTGAGCAGTTCTTC.

This clonotype was recorded a few times. The chain employs TRBV5-1 and TRBJ1-1; D ambiguous. Between the trimmed V and J ends, which lost 4 bases and 3 bases, there was a span of 13 bases. Germline V lookup: CDR1 SGHRS, CDR2 YFSETQ. The CDR3 covers 14 residues. The CDR3 coding sequence is TGCGCCAGCAGCGGTGGGTCTTTGGACACTGAAGCTTTCTTT. It translates to CASSGGSLDTEAFF.

This clonotype was recorded at least ten times. A much larger clone lies one base from this, so it may be a read error. The chain uses TRBV7-9 and TRBJ2-3; no firm D call. Trimming took off 5 bases at V and 4 bases at J, with 4 bases between the two ends. CDR1 is SEHNR and CDR2 is FQNEAQ in the germline V gene (reference sequence). This CDR3 spans 11 amino acids. CDR3 nucleotides: TGTGCCAGCAGCGACTCAGATACGCAGTATTTT. Translating it yields CASSDSDTQYF.

To note about this clonotype: One end of the junction is discordant with germline, which a read error may explain. The chain is built from TRBV6-2 or TRBV6-3 and TRBJ2-1; D may be TRBD1 or TRBD2 (5 bases each). The germline gives CDR1 MNHEY, CDR2 SVGEGT. The CDR3 has 14 amino acids. Here the CDR3 reads CASSYWGYVDEQFF. CDR3 in DNA: TGTGCCAGCAGCTACTGGGGGTATGTCGATGAGCAGTTCTTC.

This clonotype was detected only a few times. This rearrangement joins TRBV11-2 to TRBJ2-5; the D is unclear. V lost 5 bases and J lost 0, with 10 bases in between. This CDR3 has 14 amino acids. Germline loops: CDR1 SGHAT, CDR2 FQNNGV. The CDR3 coding sequence is TGTGCCAGCAGCCCCTACCTGGACCAAGAGACCCAGTACTTC. Amino acid sequence: CASSPYLDQETQYF.

This clonotype was detected only a few times. The chain couples TRBV20-1 to TRBJ1-1, with unresolved D. Germline V CDR1 and CDR2: DFQATT, SNEGSKA (reference sequence). The CDR3 has 13 amino acids. V was cut by 5 bases and J by 1 base, with 11 bases left in between. Here the CDR3 DNA reads TGCAGTGCTCGCCGGGAGGGGAACACTGAAGCTTTCTTT. Its protein is CSARREGNTEAFF.